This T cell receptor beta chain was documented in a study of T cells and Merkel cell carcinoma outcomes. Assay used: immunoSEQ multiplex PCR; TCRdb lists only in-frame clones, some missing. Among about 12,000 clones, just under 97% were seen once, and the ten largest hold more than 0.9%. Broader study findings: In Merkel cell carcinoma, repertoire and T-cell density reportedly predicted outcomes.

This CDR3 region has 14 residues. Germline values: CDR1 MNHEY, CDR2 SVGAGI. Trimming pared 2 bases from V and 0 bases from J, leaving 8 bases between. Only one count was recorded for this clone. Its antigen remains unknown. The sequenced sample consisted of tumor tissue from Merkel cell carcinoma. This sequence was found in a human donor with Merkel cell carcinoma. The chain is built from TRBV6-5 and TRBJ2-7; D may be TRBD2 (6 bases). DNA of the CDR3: TGTGCCAGCAGTTACGGGGGGAACTCCTACGAGCAGTACTTC. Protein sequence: CASSYGGNSYEQYF.